Following are 2 T cell receptor beta chains from one sample sequenced in a study of shared clonotypes between healthy human individuals. Naive CD8 cells lacked CD45RO, underwent positive selection for CCR7 and left out terminally differentiated effector memory CD45RA+ cells. Clones were sequenced by immunoSEQ multiplex PCR, and TCRdb holds only the in-frame ones, with some missing. The repertoire consists of 550,000 to 750,000 clones, with around 92% occurring once and the leading ten covering about 24%. Sequencing input: naive CD8+ T cells sorted from blood. Receptors originate from a man aged 25 to 40 in good health.

This chain links TRBV19 with TRBJ2-2; D tentatively reads TRBD1 or TRBD2 (5 bases each). CDR1 and CDR2 (germline): LNHDA, SQIVND (reference sequence). This CDR3 has 16 amino acids. V was trimmed by 6 bases and J by 1 base, leaving 15 bases between them. DNA of the CDR3: TGTGCCAGTAGCCCGGGACGGATCGTGAACACCGGGGAGCTGTTTTTT. This codes for CASSPGRIVNTGELFF. The full variable domain, with the rest looked up from reference TRBV19 and TRBJ2-2, is DGGITQSPKYLFRKEGQNVTLSCEQNLNHDAMYWYRQDPGQGLRLIYYSQIVNDFQKGDIAEGYSVSREKKESFPLTVTSAQKNPTAFYLCASSPGRIVNTGELFFGEGSRLTVL.

The chain has TRBV23-1 and TRBJ2-2; D is unresolved. TRBV23-1 is treated as an ORF (open reading frame) with a function not yet certain. The CDR3 is made up of 15 amino acids. The V end was cut by 0 bases, the J end by 5 bases, with 10 bases between. The CDR3 coding sequence is TGCGCCAGCAGTCAATCGGAACACTTAACCGGGGAGCTGTTTTTT. It specifies CASSQSEHLTGELFF.